Sequencing of this T cell receptor beta chain was carried out in a study of blood T cell repertoires in COVID-19 (dated by TCRdb to the early 2020s). About the investigation overall: Samples from collaborators originated in the United States, Italy and Spain and spanned both the acute and convalescent phases of COVID-19. HLA class I and class II types, where available, came from metadata supplied by the sample provider rather than from assay-based typing. The dataset comprised deeply sampled blood TCRbeta repertoires from subjects exposed to, actively infected with, or recovered from COVID-19. Sample metadata almost always included a de-identified subject ID, COVID-19 status, age in years and sex. The samples were drawn from the first 160 participants of the ongoing ImmuneRACE study and from more than 1,000 subjects provided by 6 global collaborators. The repertoires were released in a freely available public database meant as a resource for research on the immune response to SARS-CoV-2. The prospective study material was composed of cDNA or gDNA derived from T cells, B-cell-depleted T cells, or PBMCs.

Each collaborating institution followed its own protocols to collect whole blood in K2EDTA tubes. For TCRbeta analysis, collaborators shipped samples as frozen whole blood, isolated PBMCs, or DNA extracted from either of those sample types. TCRbeta CDR3 regions were amplified from genomic DNA using the immunoSEQ Assay, a bias-controlled multiplex PCR. Turning to the authors' computational methods: The number of nucleated cells in each sample was estimated from the amplification of reference gene primers within the assay. To quantify the absolute abundance of each unique TCRbeta CDR3 rearrangement, sequence reads were collapsed and filtered. For each sample, productive Simpson clonality was calculated as the square root of Simpson's diversity index over productive rearrangements. TCRdb obtained this table from immuneACCESS and retained in-frame rearrangements with V and J assigned. These tables miss some clones; where compared with another copy, unresolved V genes account for less than half of the shortfall, and the remainder is unexplained. The V and J calls and the clone size are those of that table, but D and trimming were determined from the DNA. The table for this sample lists 20,000 to 25,000 clones; roughly 84% of them were counted only once. 20% to 25% of the sample belongs to the ten largest clones.

Note on this clone: Its antigen remains unidentified. Within one base of it there is no much larger clone, and no base qualities were kept.

From the germline V gene, CDR1 is KGHSH and CDR2 is LQKENI. CDR3 length: 13 amino acids, cysteine to phenylalanine. Only CDR3 DNA remains: 39 bases, in frame from the first base. Trimming costs V 5 bases and J 4 bases, and their ends lie 11 bases apart. Study-level results and caveats: Clinical and demographic metadata were provided uncurated, with the amount varying by source and participant.

The chain joins TRBV18 to TRBJ1-2, and TRBD1 may be the D gene, going by 5 matching bases. Sequences were obtained from peripheral blood. The TCR originated in a man of 80 years or more with active or convalescent COVID-19. The nucleotides read TGTGCCAGCTCAGCCCAGGGCTCCTATGGCTACACCTTC. This yields the protein CASSAQGSYGYTF.